Detailed here is one TCR beta chain. What it binds is not known. V lost 5 bases and J lost 4, with 14 bases in between. Germline V gives CDR1 SGHVS, CDR2 FQNEAQ. This CDR3 is 14 amino acids long. This sample stems from a study of T cells in Graves' hyperthyroidism and ophthalmopathy. Study results and caveats: Ophthalmopathy was distinguished from stable hyperthyroidism by 13 V-J signatures. Blood also contained most expanded thyroid clonotypes above 0.001. Ophthalmopathy, which appeared later, was predicted by the model a median about 6 months before onset.

Amplification of TCR beta CDR3 regions was performed using RNA transcripts as template. The TCR CDR3 first-round RT-PCR relied on the HTBI primer set. TCRdb independently ran MiXCR on the multiplex PCR reads; one entry per CDR3 protein. The top ten hold under 8.5% of the sample, which has more than 550,000 distinct CDR3 sequences, roughly 45% seen once. The sample comprised peripheral blood or thyroid tissue (not recorded which). This chain joins TRBV7-8 and TRBJ2-5; D might be TRBD1 or TRBD2, each matching 5 bases. The TCR sequence derives from an adult man with Graves' disease, either hyperthyroidism or ophthalmopathy (not recorded which). The CDR3 nucleotides are TGTGCCAGCAGCGCAGAAACTAGGGGAGAGACCCAGTACTTC. Its protein is CASSAETRGETQYF.